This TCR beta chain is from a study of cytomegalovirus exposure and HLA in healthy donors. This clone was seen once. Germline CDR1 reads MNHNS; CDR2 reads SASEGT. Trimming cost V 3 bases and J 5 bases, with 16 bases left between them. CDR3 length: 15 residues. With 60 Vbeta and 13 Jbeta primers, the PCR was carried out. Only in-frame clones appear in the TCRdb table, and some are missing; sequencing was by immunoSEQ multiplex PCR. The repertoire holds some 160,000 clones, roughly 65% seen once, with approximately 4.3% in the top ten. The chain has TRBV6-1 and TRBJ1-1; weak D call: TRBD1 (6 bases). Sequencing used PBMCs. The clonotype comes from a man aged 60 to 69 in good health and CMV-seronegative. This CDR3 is CASSEGGGERTEAFF. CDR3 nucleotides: TGTGCCAGCAGTGAGGGAGGGGGGGAGCGGACTGAAGCTTTCTTT.